This TCR beta chain was captured in a study of blood T cell repertoires in COVID-19. On the study more broadly: There were acute and convalescent COVID-19 samples, and they came from the United States, Italy and Spain. PBMCs, B-cell-depleted T cells, or T cells provided the cDNA or gDNA that made up the material.

CDR1 is SGDLS, CDR2 YYNGEE, per germline. V shed 3 bases and J shed 2 bases, with 8 bases lying between them. This CDR3 is built from 13 residues. Original analysis: Estimation of nucleated cell counts relied on the amplification of reference gene primers. Assay: immunoSEQ multiplex PCR; the TCRdb copy retains only in-frame clones and omits some. V and J calls and clone size are copied from that table; D and trimming were computed from the DNA. The top ten clones hold about 1.9% of a sample with a few hundred thousand clones, around 86% of them seen once. Sequencing was done on a sample of peripheral blood. The clonotype was recovered from a man younger than 40 who had recovered from COVID-19. The gene calls are TRBV9 and TRBJ2-5; D is unresolved. CDR3 in DNA: TGTGCCAGCAGCGCCGGGTTGCAAGAGACCCAGTACTTC. Amino acids: CASSAGLQETQYF.